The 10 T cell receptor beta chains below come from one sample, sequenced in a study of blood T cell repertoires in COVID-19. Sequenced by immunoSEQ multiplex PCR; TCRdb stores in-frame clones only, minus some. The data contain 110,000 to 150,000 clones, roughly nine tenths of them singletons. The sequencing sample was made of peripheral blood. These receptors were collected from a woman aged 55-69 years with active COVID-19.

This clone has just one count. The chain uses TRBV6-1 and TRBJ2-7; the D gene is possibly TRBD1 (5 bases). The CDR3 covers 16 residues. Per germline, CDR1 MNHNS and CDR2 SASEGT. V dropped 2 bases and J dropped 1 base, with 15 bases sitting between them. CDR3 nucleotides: TGTGCCAGCAGTGAACTTCCTGTGGCAGGGTCCTACGAGCAGTACTTC. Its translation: CASSELPVAGSYEQYF.

The CDR3: CAWSAGPWTGPNYGYTF. In DNA form, the CDR3 reads TGTGCCTGGAGTGCCGGCCCTTGGACAGGCCCTAACTATGGCTACACCTTC. J is TRBJ1-2 and V is TRBV30; 7 nucleotides align to TRBD1. The trim removed 1 base at V and 0 bases at J, leaving 11 bases unmatched. Germline V gives CDR1 GTSNPN, CDR2 SVGIG (reference sequence). This CDR3 spans 17 amino acids.

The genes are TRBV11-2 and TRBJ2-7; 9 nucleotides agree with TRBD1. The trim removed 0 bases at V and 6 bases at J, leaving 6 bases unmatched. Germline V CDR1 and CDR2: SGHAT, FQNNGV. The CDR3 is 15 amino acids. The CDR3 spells CASSLDRGQGREQYF. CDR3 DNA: TGTGCCAGCAGCTTAGATAGGGGACAGGGACGCGAGCAGTACTTC. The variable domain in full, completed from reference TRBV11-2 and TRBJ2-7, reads EAGVAQSPRYKIIEKRQSVAFWCNPISGHATLYWYQQILGQGPKLLIQFQNNGVVDDSQLPKDRFSAERLKGVDSTLKIQPAKLEDSAVYLCASSLDRGQGREQYFGPGTRLTVT.

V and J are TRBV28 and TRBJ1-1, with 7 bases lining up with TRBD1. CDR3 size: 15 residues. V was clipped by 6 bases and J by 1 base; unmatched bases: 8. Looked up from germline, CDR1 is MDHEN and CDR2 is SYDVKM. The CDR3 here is CASSQPTGWNTEAFF. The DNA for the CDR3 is TGTGCCAGCAGCCAACCGACAGGGTGGAACACTGAAGCTTTCTTT.

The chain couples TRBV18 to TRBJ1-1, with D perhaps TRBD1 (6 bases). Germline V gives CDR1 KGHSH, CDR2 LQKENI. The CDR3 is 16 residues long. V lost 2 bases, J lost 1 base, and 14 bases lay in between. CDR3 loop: CASSPRTATQNTEAFF. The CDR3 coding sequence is TGTGCCAGCTCACCAAGGACAGCTACCCAGAACACTGAAGCTTTCTTT.

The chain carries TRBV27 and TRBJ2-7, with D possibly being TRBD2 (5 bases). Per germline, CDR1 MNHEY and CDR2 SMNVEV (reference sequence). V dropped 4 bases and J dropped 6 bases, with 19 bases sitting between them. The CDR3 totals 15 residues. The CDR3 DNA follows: TGTGCCAGCAGTTCCGACGGAATAGCGCTCCGCGAGCAGTACTTC. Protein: CASSSDGIALREQYF.

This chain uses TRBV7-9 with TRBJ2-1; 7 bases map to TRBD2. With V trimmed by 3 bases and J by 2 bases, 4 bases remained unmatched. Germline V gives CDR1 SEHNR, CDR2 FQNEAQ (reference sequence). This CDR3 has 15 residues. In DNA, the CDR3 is TGTGCCAGCAGCTTCGGGCTAGCGGCCTACAATGAGCAGTTCTTC. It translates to CASSFGLAAYNEQFF.

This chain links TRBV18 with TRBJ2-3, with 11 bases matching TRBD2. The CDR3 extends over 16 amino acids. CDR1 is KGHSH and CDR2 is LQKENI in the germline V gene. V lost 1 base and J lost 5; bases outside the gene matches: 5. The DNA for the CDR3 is TGTGCCAGCTCACCACTGTCGACTAGCGGGAAAGATACGCAGTATTTT. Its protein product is CASSPLSTSGKDTQYF.

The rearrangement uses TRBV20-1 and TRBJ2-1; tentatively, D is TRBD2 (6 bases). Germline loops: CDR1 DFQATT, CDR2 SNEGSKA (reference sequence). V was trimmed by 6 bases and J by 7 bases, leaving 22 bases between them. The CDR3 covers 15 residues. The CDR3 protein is CSASRLRRVINEQFF. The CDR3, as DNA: TGCAGTGCCAGTCGACTACGGAGGGTAATAAATGAGCAGTTCTTC.

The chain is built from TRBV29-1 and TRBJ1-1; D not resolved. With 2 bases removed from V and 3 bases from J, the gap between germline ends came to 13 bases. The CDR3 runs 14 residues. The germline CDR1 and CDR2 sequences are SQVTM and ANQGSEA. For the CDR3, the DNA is TGCAGCGTTGAAAGGTCGGCAGACTACACTGAAGCTTTCTTT. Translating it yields CSVERSADYTEAFF.